Below are 12 T cell receptor beta chains sequenced from a single sample in a study of blood T cell repertoires in COVID-19. Libraries were prepared by immunoSEQ multiplex PCR; TCRdb keeps only in-frame clonotypes and omits some of them. The table records 35,000 to 45,000 clones, roughly 77% of them present only once. What was sequenced was peripheral blood. These receptors all come from a human donor in a cohort sampled during active or convalescent COVID-19. The donor label of this sample is uncertain.

The chain joins TRBV7-8 to TRBJ2-7; 8 nucleotides match TRBD1. This CDR3 spans 13 amino acids. CDR1 is SGHVS, CDR2 FQNEAQ, per germline. Trimming at V came to 3 bases and at J to 2 bases, leaving 0 bases not matched to a gene. The CDR3: CASSLDRAYEQYF. CDR3 coding DNA: TGTGCCAGCAGCTTGGACAGGGCCTACGAGCAGTACTTC.

The CDR3 sequence: CASSPRRLAGDSYNEQFF. CDR3 coding DNA: TGCGCCAGCAGCCCGCGGCGGCTAGCGGGAGACTCCTACAATGAGCAGTTCTTC. The chain links TRBV4-1 to TRBJ2-1; 10 positions agree with TRBD2. V lost 4 bases to trimming and J lost 0 bases; unmatched junction nucleotides: 9. The germline V gene has CDR1 MGHRA and CDR2 YSYEKL. This CDR3 has 18 residues.

This clone was picked up a small number of times. The chain has TRBV18 and TRBJ1-3, with 7 bases matching TRBD1. CDR3 length: 14 residues. Germline CDR1 reads KGHSH; CDR2 reads LQKENI. With 5 bases clipped from V and 3 bases from J, the junction kept 4 bases outside the gene matches. The CDR3 bases are TGTGCCAGCTCATCCGACAGGGTTGGAAACACCATATATTTT. Its protein is CASSSDRVGNTIYF.

This sequence joins TRBV7-3 and TRBJ2-5; tentatively, D is TRBD1 (5 bases). V was shortened by 5 bases and J by 2 bases, with 15 bases between the two germline ends. The germline gives CDR1 SGHTA, CDR2 FQGTGA. This CDR3 is 15 amino acids long. CDR3: CASSEQAGWQETQYF. CDR3 coding DNA: TGTGCCAGCAGCGAGCAGGCAGGGTGGCAAGAGACCCAGTACTTC.

V and J are TRBV19 and TRBJ2-2, with 9 bases fitting TRBD2. Germline V lookup: CDR1 LNHDA, CDR2 SQIVND (reference sequence). The CDR3 has 16 residues. CDR3 coding DNA: TGTGCAGCGACGGCGCCGGGACTAGCAGGCTCCGGGGAGCTGTTTTTT. Its translation is CAATAPGLAGSGELFF.

This rearrangement joins TRBV6-1 to TRBJ2-7; D is unclear. The germline V gene has CDR1 MNHNS and CDR2 SASEGT. Trimming pared 2 bases from V and 0 bases from J, leaving 5 bases between. The CDR3 spans 13 residues. CDR3 DNA: TGTGCCAGCAGTGAACACAGCTCCTACGAGCAGTACTTC. This encodes CASSEHSSYEQYF.

V and J are TRBV19 and TRBJ2-7; 9 bases line up with TRBD1. Germline CDR1 and CDR2: LNHDA and SQIVND (reference sequence). CDR3 size: 14 residues. Unmatched junction bases numbered 7, after V lost 4 bases and J lost 6 bases. As DNA, the CDR3 is TGTGCCAGTAGTACACAGGGGGCAAAGGCCGAGCAGTACTTC. Protein sequence: CASSTQGAKAEQYF.

This chain uses TRBV30 with TRBJ1-6, with TRBD1 matching 7 bases. Trimming cost V 5 bases and J 5 bases; bases outside gene matches: 3. CDR3 length equals 13 residues. Germline-derived CDR1 and CDR2 are GTSNPN and SVGIG (reference sequence). The CDR3 spells CAWAGTDNSPLHF. In DNA, the CDR3 is TGTGCCTGGGCCGGGACAGATAATTCACCCCTCCACTTT.

The V call is TRBV24-1, the J call TRBJ2-7; TRBD1 agrees at 7 bases. Germline-derived CDR1 and CDR2 are KGHDR and SFDVKD. This CDR3 has 16 residues. Losses at the gene ends were 3 bases for V and 2 bases for J; bases not matched to a gene: 9. Here the CDR3 DNA reads TGTGCCACCAGTGATCCGGGACAGCAGTCTCCCTACGAGCAGTACTTC. The encoded protein is CATSDPGQQSPYEQYF.

CDR3 sequence (DNA): TGTGCCAGCTCACCTGCTCCGCCCGCCGCAGGGGTGTCGTACGAGCAGTACTTC. Amino acids: CASSPAPPAAGVSYEQYF. The V gene is TRBV18, the J gene TRBJ2-7; a possible D gene is TRBD1 (6 bases). This CDR3 comprises 18 residues. V lost 3 bases to trimming and J lost 4 bases, with 25 bases between them. CDR1 is KGHSH, CDR2 LQKENI, per germline.

About this clone itself: The same CDR3 can be traced to other DNA sequences in this sample. The V call is TRBV19, the J call TRBJ2-2, with D uncertain. The germline V gene encodes CDR1 LNHDA and CDR2 SQIVND (reference sequence). The CDR3 has 15 residues. The V end lost 1 base, the J end lost 2 bases, and 8 bases lay between the germline ends. CDR3 nucleotide sequence: TGTGCCAGTAGTATAGTCCGGGTCAACACCGGGGAGCTGTTTTTT. Translating gives CASSIVRVNTGELFF.

The rearrangement links TRBV6-5 to TRBJ1-6; no reliable D call. Germline V gene data show CDR1 as MNHEY and CDR2 as SVGAGI. This CDR3 is 14 amino acids long. Trimming left V 6 bases short and J 3 bases short, with 9 bases between. In DNA, the CDR3 is TGTGCCAGCAGCAAGGGAGTCTATAATTCACCCCTCCACTTT. This sequence encodes CASSKGVYNSPLHF.